The 10 T cell receptor beta chains below all came from one sample that was sequenced in a study of vaccination and CD4 T cells after COVID-19. Antigens for these TCRs are unknown. Once obtained from cultured CD4+ T cells, the DNA was sequenced using the Oncomine TCR Beta short-read assay. Using its own MiXCR run on the PCR reads, TCRdb lists one record per CDR3 protein. This sample has around 26,000 distinct CDR3 sequences, with under 70% found just once. Sample treatment: approximately 11-day PBMC culture with coronavirus spike peptide pools or control peptides (ViraFEST assay). The sample in question was CD4+ T cells from blood, cultured in vitro, obtained after SARS-CoV-2 vaccination. The origin of the receptors is a human donor who received a COVID-19 vaccine.

In its sample, this clonotype was seen once. V is TRBV2 and J is TRBJ2-3; a possible D gene is TRBD1 (6 bases). Trimming shortened V by 2 bases and J by 0 bases, and 6 bases separated the two germline ends. The CDR3 sequence is 14 residues long. Germline CDR1 and CDR2: SNHLY and FYNNEI. CDR3 protein: CASSEQGSTDTQYF. DNA of the CDR3: TGTGCCAGCAGTGAACAGGGGAGCACAGATACGCAGTATTTT. The full variable domain, in which reference TRBV2 and TRBJ2-3 provide the parts outside the CDR3, is EPEVTQTPSHQVTQMGQEVILRCVPISNHLYFYWYRQILGQKVEFLVSFYNNEISEKSEIFDDQFSVERPDGSNFTLKIRSTKLEDSAMYFCASSEQGSTDTQYFGPGTRLTVL.

The chain employs TRBV12-3 or TRBV12-4 and TRBJ1-1; TRBD1 might be the D (5 bases). V gave up 6 bases and J gave up 1 base, with 18 bases separating them. This CDR3 has 16 amino acids. Here the CDR3 DNA reads TGTGCCAGCAGACCCGGATGGGACTTCCGGAACACTGAAGCTTTCTTT. This translates into CASRPGWDFRNTEAFF.

The gene calls are TRBV19 and TRBJ2-3; tentatively, D is TRBD1 (6 bases). Germline CDR1 reads LNHDA; CDR2 reads SQIVND (reference sequence). The CDR3 has 15 residues. Trimming left V 7 bases short and J 2 bases short, with 16 bases between. CDR3 protein: CASKTNRESTDTQYF. CDR3 DNA sequence: TGTGCCAGTAAGACAAACAGGGAGTCCACAGATACGCAGTATTTT. Full variable domain (missing parts from reference TRBV19 and TRBJ2-3): DGGITQSPKYLFRKEGQNVTLSCEQNLNHDAMYWYRQDPGQGLRLIYYSQIVNDFQKGDIAEGYSVSREKKESFPLTVTSAQKNPTAFYLCASKTNRESTDTQYFGPGTRLTVL.

The chain combines TRBV4-2 with TRBJ1-5; D unclear. Per germline, CDR1 LGHNA and CDR2 YNFKEQ. This CDR3 comprises 14 residues. V gave up 1 base and J gave up 12 bases, with 16 bases separating them. For the CDR3, the DNA is TGTGCCAGCAGCCAAGCCCTAGACCGCTGGGTCCAGCATTTT. It specifies CASSQALDRWVQHF.

This chain uses TRBV20-1 with TRBJ2-7; possible D gene TRBD1, 6 bases. This CDR3 spans 14 amino acids. CDR1 and CDR2 (germline): DFQATT, SNEGSKA (reference sequence). The germline V and J ends were trimmed by 2 bases and 5 bases, with 16 bases remaining between them. CDR3 in amino acids: CSARSIGQPHEQYF. CDR3 sequence (DNA): TGCAGTGCTAGATCCATAGGACAGCCCCACGAGCAGTACTTC.

The CDR3 DNA is TGTGCCAGCAGCACTCACAGGCGTCCGGGACGTACGCAGTATTTT. Residues: CASSTHRRPGRTQYF. This chain uses TRBV11-2 with TRBJ2-3, with D tentatively TRBD1 or TRBD2 (5 bases each). Germline V CDR1 and CDR2: SGHAT, FQNNGV. V was pared by 5 bases and J by 8 bases, with 20 bases between. The CDR3 length is 15 residues.

This chain joins TRBV24-1 and TRBJ2-5; D is perhaps TRBD2 (7 bases). Trimming stripped 1 base from V and 3 bases from J, with 11 bases between. Germline V gene sequence: CDR1 KGHDR, CDR2 SFDVKD. The CDR3 runs 15 residues. The CDR3 DNA is TGTGCCACCAGTGATTTTAGGGGGGGGGAAGAGACCCAGTACTTC. Encoded protein: CATSDFRGGEETQYF.

This chain links TRBV10-3 with TRBJ1-1, with 11 bases that match TRBD1. V lost 6 bases, J lost 0 bases, and 6 bases stayed unmatched. The CDR3 sequence is 16 residues long. Looked up from germline, CDR1 is ENHRY and CDR2 is SYGVKD. Here the CDR3 DNA reads TGTGCCATCAGAAAGGACAGGGGGCGGATGAACACTGAAGCTTTCTTT. It translates to CAIRKDRGRMNTEAFF.

The J gene is TRBJ1-1, the V gene TRBV27; 7 bases fit TRBD1. The CDR3 has 15 residues. V lost 5 bases, J lost 3 bases, and 9 bases stayed unmatched. The V gene's germline CDR1 is MNHEY and CDR2 SMNVEV (reference sequence). The CDR3 region is CASSVYYGTDTEAFF. DNA of the CDR3: TGTGCCAGCAGTGTCTACTACGGGACAGACACTGAAGCTTTCTTT.

This clonotype was counted a single time. The chain combines TRBV4-1 with TRBJ1-1; a weak D match, TRBD1 (5 bases). The CDR3 length is 15 residues. Germline V gene lookup returns CDR1 MGHRA and CDR2 YSYEKL. Trimming left V 0 bases short and J 6 bases short, with 14 bases between. CDR3: CASSQEGARRSEAFF. CDR3 bases: TGCGCCAGCAGCCAAGAAGGGGCCCGAAGGTCTGAAGCTTTCTTT.